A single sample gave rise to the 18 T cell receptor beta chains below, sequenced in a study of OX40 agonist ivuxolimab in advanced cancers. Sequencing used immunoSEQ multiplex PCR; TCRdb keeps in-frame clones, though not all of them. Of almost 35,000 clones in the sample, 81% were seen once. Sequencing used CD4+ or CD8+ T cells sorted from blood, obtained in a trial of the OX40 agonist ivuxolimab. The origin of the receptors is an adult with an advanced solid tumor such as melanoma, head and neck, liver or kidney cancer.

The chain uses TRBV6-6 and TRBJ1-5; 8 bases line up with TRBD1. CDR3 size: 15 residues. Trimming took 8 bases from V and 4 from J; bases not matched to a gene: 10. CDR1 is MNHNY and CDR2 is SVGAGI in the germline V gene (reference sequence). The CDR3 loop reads CASRLSRTGNQPQHF. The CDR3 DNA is TGTGCCAGCCGCCTAAGCAGGACAGGGAATCAGCCCCAGCATTTT.

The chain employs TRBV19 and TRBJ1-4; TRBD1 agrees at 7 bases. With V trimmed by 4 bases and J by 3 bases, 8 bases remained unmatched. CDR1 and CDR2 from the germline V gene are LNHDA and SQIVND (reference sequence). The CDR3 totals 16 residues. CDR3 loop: CASSNPQGGSNEKLFF. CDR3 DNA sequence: TGTGCCAGTAGTAACCCTCAGGGGGGCTCTAATGAAAAACTGTTTTTT.

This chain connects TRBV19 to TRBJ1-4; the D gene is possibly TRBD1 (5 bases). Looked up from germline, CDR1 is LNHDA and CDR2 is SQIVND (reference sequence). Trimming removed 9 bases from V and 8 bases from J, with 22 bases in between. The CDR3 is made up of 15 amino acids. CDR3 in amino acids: CASLPSDGGREKLFF. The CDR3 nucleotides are TGTGCCAGCCTCCCGTCTGACGGGGGAAGGGAAAAACTGTTTTTT.

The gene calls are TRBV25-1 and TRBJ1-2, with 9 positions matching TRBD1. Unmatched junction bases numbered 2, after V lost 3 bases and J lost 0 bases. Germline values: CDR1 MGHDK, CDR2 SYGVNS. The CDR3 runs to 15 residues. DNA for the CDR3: TGTGCCAGCAGTGATCGGGACAGGGCTAACTATGGCTACACCTTC. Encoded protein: CASSDRDRANYGYTF.

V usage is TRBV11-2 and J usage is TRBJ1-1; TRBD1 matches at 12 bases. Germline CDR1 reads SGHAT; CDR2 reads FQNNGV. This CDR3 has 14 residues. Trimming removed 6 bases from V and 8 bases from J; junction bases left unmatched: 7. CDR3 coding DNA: TGTGCCAGCAGGGAATCGGGACAGGGGGCGGAAGCTTTCTTT. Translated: CASRESGQGAEAFF.

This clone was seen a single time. In DNA, the CDR3 is TGCGCCAGCAGCTTCAACCCCACTACTCAGCCCCAGCATTTT. Encoded protein: CASSFNPTTQPQHF. The chain recombines TRBV5-1 with TRBJ1-5, with D hard to call. The germline gives CDR1 SGHRS, CDR2 YFSETQ. Trimming left V 2 bases short and J 6 bases short, with 12 bases between. This CDR3 has 14 residues.

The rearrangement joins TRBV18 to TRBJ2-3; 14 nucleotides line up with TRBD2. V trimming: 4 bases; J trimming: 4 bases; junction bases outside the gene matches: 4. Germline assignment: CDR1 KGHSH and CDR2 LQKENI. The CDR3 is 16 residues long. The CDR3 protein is CASSLQTSGGADTQYF. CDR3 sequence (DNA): TGTGCCAGCTCACTCCAGACTAGCGGGGGGGCAGATACGCAGTATTTT.

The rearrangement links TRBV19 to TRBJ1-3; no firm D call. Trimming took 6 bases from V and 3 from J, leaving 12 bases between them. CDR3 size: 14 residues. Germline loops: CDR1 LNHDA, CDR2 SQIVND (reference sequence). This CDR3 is CASRIAGDGNTIYF. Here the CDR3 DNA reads TGTGCCAGTAGGATCGCGGGAGATGGAAACACCATATATTTT.

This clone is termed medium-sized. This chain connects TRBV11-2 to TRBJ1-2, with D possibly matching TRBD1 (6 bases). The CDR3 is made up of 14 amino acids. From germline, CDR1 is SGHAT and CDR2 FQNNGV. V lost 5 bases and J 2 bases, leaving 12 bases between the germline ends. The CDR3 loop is CASSSTGYNYGYTF. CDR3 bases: TGTGCCAGCAGCAGTACAGGGTACAACTATGGCTACACCTTC.

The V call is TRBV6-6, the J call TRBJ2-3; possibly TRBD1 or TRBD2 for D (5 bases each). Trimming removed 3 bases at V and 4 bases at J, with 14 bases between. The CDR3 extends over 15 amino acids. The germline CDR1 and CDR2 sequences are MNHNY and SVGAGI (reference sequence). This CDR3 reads CASSYEGSSADTQYF. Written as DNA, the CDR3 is TGTGCCAGCAGTTATGAGGGGAGCAGCGCAGATACGCAGTATTTT.

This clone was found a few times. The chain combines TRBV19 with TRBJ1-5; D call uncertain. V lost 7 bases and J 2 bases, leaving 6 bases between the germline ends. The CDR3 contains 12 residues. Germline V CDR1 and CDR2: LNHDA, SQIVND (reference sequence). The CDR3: CASNQGNQPQHF. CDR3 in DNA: TGTGCCAGTAACCAGGGCAATCAGCCCCAGCATTTT. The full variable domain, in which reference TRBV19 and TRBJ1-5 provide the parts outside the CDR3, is DGGITQSPKYLFRKEGQNVTLSCEQNLNHDAMYWYRQDPGQGLRLIYYSQIVNDFQKGDIAEGYSVSREKKESFPLTVTSAQKNPTAFYLCASNQGNQPQHFGDGTRLSIL.

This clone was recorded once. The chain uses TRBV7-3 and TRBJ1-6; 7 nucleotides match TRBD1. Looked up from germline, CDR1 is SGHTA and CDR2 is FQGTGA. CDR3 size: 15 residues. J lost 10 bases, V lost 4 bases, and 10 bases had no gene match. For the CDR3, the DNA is TGTGCCAGCAGCTACGGGACAGCGGGTAGCTCACCCCTCCACTTT. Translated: CASSYGTAGSSPLHF.

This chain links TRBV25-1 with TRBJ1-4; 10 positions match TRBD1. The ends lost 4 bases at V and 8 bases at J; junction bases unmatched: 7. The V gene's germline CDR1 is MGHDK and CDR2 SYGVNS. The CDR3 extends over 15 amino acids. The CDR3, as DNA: TGTGCCAGCAGTGGCAGACAGGGGGCGCGAGAAAAACTGTTTTTT. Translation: CASSGRQGAREKLFF.

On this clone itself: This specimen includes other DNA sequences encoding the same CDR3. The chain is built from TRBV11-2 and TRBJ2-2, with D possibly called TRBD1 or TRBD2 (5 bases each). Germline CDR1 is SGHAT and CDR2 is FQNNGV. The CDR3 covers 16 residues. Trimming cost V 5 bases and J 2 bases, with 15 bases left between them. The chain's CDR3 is CASSRLSGHNTGELFF. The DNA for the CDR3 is TGTGCCAGCAGCCGACTCTCGGGGCATAACACCGGGGAGCTGTTTTTT. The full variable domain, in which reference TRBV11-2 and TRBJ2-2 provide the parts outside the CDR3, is EAGVAQSPRYKIIEKRQSVAFWCNPISGHATLYWYQQILGQGPKLLIQFQNNGVVDDSQLPKDRFSAERLKGVDSTLKIQPAKLEDSAVYLCASSRLSGHNTGELFFGEGSRLTVL.

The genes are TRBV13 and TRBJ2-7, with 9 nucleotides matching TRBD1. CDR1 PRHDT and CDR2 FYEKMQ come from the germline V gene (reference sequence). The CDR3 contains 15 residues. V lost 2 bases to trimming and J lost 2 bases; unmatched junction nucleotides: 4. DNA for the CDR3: TGTGCCAGCAGCTTAAGTGGACAGGGGCCCTACGAGCAGTACTTC. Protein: CASSLSGQGPYEQYF.

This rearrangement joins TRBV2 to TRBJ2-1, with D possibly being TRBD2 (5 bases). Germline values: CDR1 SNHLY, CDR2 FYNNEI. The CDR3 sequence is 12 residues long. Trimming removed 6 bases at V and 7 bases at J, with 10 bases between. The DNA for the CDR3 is TGTGCCAGCAGCAGGACTCCAAATGAGCAGTTCTTC. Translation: CASSRTPNEQFF.

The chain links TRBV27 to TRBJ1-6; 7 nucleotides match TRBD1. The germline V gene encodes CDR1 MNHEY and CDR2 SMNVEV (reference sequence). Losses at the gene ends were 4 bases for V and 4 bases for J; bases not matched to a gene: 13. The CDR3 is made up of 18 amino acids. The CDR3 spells CASSSNYRGWEYNSPLHF. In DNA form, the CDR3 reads TGTGCCAGCAGTTCAAACTACAGGGGATGGGAATATAATTCACCCCTCCACTTT.

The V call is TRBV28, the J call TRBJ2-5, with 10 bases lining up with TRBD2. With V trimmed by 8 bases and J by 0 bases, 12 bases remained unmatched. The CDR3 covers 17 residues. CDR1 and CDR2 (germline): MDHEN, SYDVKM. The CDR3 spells CASGGAGGPRYQETQYF. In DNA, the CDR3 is TGTGCCAGCGGAGGAGCGGGAGGGCCCCGGTACCAAGAGACCCAGTACTTC.